Listed here are 30 T cell receptor beta chains from one sample, sequenced in a study of blood T cell repertoires in COVID-19. Repertoires were generated with immunoSEQ multiplex PCR, while TCRdb's copy carries only in-frame clones and drops some. Of more than 15,000 clones in the sample, less than 90% were seen once. Sequencing was performed on peripheral blood. All receptors come from an elderly woman with COVID-19, enrolled during active disease.

The V call is TRBV7-9, the J call TRBJ1-1; maybe TRBD1 (6 bases). Per the germline V gene, CDR1 is SEHNR and CDR2 is FQNEAQ (reference sequence). Trimming shortened V by 6 bases and J by 1 base, and 18 bases separated the two germline ends. CDR3 size: 16 residues. The CDR3 DNA reads TGTGCCAGCAGTCCGAGCCGGGGGGGCTCGAACACTGAAGCTTTCTTT. Encoded protein: CASSPSRGGSNTEAFF.

The chain has TRBV19 and TRBJ1-1; 11 nucleotides match TRBD1. The junction had 15 bases not matched to a gene; V was cut back by 9 bases and J by 6 bases. The CDR3 is 16 amino acids. CDR1 is LNHDA and CDR2 is SQIVND in the germline V gene (reference sequence). CDR3 protein: CASNNPGTGGSAEAFF. The CDR3, as DNA: TGTGCCAGCAATAATCCCGGGACAGGGGGTAGCGCTGAAGCTTTCTTT.

This chain uses TRBV2 with TRBJ1-2, with 7 nucleotides matching TRBD1. The germline gives CDR1 SNHLY, CDR2 FYNNEI. Trimming took 6 bases from V and 8 from J; bases not matched to a gene: 12. The CDR3 has 14 amino acids. The CDR3 nucleotides read TGTGCCAGCAGCCTGACAGGGAATAGGTCGGGCTACACCTTC. This codes for CASSLTGNRSGYTF.

This clone was counted once. This CDR3 reads CASSDAGGYGYTF. For the CDR3, the DNA is TGTGCCAGCAGTGACGCAGGAGGCTATGGCTACACCTTC. The V and J genes are TRBV6-4 and TRBJ1-2; D remains unclear. Germline values: CDR1 MRHNA, CDR2 SNTAGT. The CDR3 consists of 13 residues. Trimming cost V 2 bases and J 4 bases, with 8 bases left between them.

The CDR3 sequence is CSAYGQGGGTGELFF. The CDR3 DNA reads as TGCAGCGCATACGGACAGGGGGGCGGGACCGGGGAGCTGTTTTTT. The rearrangement joins TRBV29-1 to TRBJ2-2; 10 bases are a match to TRBD1. J lost 5 bases, V lost 7 bases, and 10 bases had no gene match. The CDR3 runs to 15 residues. The germline gives CDR1 SQVTM, CDR2 ANQGSEA.

V and J are TRBV18 and TRBJ1-5; possible D gene TRBD1, 5 bases. V was clipped by 3 bases and J by 0 bases, with 9 bases between them. This CDR3 spans 15 amino acids. Per the germline V gene, CDR1 is KGHSH and CDR2 is LQKENI. The CDR3 bases are TGTGCCAGCTCACCCGGGGGTGCTAGCAATCAGCCCCAGCATTTT. As protein: CASSPGGASNQPQHF.

This clone occurred once. V usage is TRBV6-4 and J usage is TRBJ1-2; a weak D match, TRBD1 (5 bases). This CDR3 has 12 amino acids. The germline CDR1 and CDR2 sequences are MRHNA and SNTAGT. V was clipped by 4 bases and J by 12 bases, with 15 bases between them. CDR3 residues: CASSVRHEGDTF. The CDR3, as DNA: TGTGCCAGCAGTGTTCGACACGAAGGGGACACCTTC.

This clone is medium-sized. V gene TRBV5-6 combines with J gene TRBJ2-1; 9 positions agree with TRBD1. V was clipped by 2 bases and J by 15 bases; unmatched bases: 9. In germline, CDR1 is SGHDT, CDR2 YYEEEE. This CDR3 has 13 residues. The CDR3 DNA reads TGTGCCAGCAGCTTATACAGGGGGCCCCCGAGGTTCTTC. This codes for CASSLYRGPPRFF.

The chain couples TRBV28 to TRBJ2-5; unclear D gene. CDR3 length equals 11 residues. Trimming shortened V by 3 bases and J by 5 bases, and 4 bases separated the two germline ends. CDR1 is MDHEN and CDR2 is SYDVKM in the germline V gene. The CDR3 DNA sequence: TGTGCCAGCAGTTTGCAGGAGACCCAGTACTTC. It encodes CASSLQETQYF.

The chain employs TRBV7-2 and TRBJ2-1; D perhaps matches TRBD2 (6 bases). Between the trimmed V and J ends, which lost 1 base and 0 bases, there was a span of 13 bases. The CDR3 totals 17 residues. Germline V gene lookup returns CDR1 SGHTA and CDR2 FQGNSA. CDR3 nucleotide sequence: TGTGCCAGCAGCTTAGGAGGCCAGCGGGCCTCCTACAATGAGCAGTTCTTC. Its protein is CASSLGGQRASYNEQFF.

The chain links TRBV29-1 to TRBJ1-4, with TRBD1 as a possible D gene (6 bases). The germline V gene encodes CDR1 SQVTM and CDR2 ANQGSEA. V dropped 1 base and J dropped 5 bases, with 11 bases sitting between them. The CDR3 loop spans 14 amino acids. The CDR3 DNA follows: TGCAGCGTTGAAGGTCGGGGGGCCAATGAAAAACTGTTTTTT. Protein: CSVEGRGANEKLFF.

This clone was counted a few times. This chain links TRBV7-2 with TRBJ1-3, with 7 bases lining up with TRBD1. J lost 3 bases, V lost 4 bases, and 3 bases had no gene match. Germline loops: CDR1 SGHTA, CDR2 FQGNSA. The CDR3 contains 14 residues. Here the CDR3 reads CASSSGQVGNTIYF. The DNA for the CDR3 is TGTGCCAGCAGCTCCGGACAGGTTGGAAACACCATATATTTT.

The CDR3 spells CASSPTDSGNTIYF. CDR3 bases: TGTGCCAGCAGCCCGACTGACTCTGGAAACACCATATATTTT. This chain joins TRBV5-6 and TRBJ1-3; no definite D call. V was trimmed by 4 bases and J by 0 bases, leaving 8 bases between them. CDR3 length: 14 amino acids. Per germline, CDR1 SGHDT and CDR2 YYEEEE. The whole variable domain, filled in from reference TRBV5-6 and TRBJ1-3, reads DAGVTQSPTHLIKTRGQQVTLRCSPKSGHDTVSWYQQALGQGPQFIFQYYEEEERQRGNFPDRFSGHQFPNYSSELNVNALLLGDSALYLCASSPTDSGNTIYFGEGSWLTVV.

The chain links TRBV7-2 to TRBJ1-1, with a tentative D call TRBD1 (6 bases). CDR3 length: 14 residues. The V end lost 7 bases, the J end lost 0 bases, and 12 bases lay between the germline ends. The V gene's germline CDR1 is SGHTA and CDR2 FQGNSA. The CDR3 protein is CASKDSLVNTEAFF. In nucleotides, the CDR3 is TGTGCCAGCAAGGACAGCCTAGTGAACACTGAAGCTTTCTTT.

This clone was observed a few times. The chain is built from TRBV27 and TRBJ1-6; possibly TRBD1 for D (6 bases). The CDR3 runs 16 residues. V was trimmed by 5 bases and J by 6 bases, leaving 17 bases between them. Germline values: CDR1 MNHEY, CDR2 SMNVEV (reference sequence). The CDR3 nucleotides are TGTGCCAGCAGTACCAATCCGGGACACTCTAATTCACCCCTCCACTTT. Protein: CASSTNPGHSNSPLHF.

The rearrangement joins TRBV15 to TRBJ2-1, with TRBD1 matching 7 bases. Trimming cost V 3 bases and J 8 bases; bases outside gene matches: 7. Germline V lookup: CDR1 LNHNV, CDR2 YYDKDF (reference sequence). This CDR3 region has 14 residues. The CDR3 is CATSRRQGGDEQFF. DNA for the CDR3: TGTGCCACCAGCAGGCGACAGGGTGGAGATGAGCAGTTCTTC.

The chain employs TRBV5-4 and TRBJ1-1; 9 nucleotides align to TRBD1. From germline, CDR1 is SGHNT and CDR2 YYREEE (reference sequence). The CDR3 has 14 amino acids. V was pared by 3 bases and J by 2 bases, with 2 bases of the junction left unmatched. CDR3 in amino acids: CASSWDRANTEAFF. CDR3 bases: TGTGCCAGCAGCTGGGACAGGGCAAACACTGAAGCTTTCTTT.

The chain uses TRBV6-5 and TRBJ2-5, with 7 nucleotides matching TRBD1. The CDR3 sequence is 14 residues long. Germline V gene sequence: CDR1 MNHEY, CDR2 SVGAGI. J was trimmed by 5 bases and V by 6 bases; bases with no gene match: 9. CDR3 sequence (DNA): TGTGCCAGCAGAACCACAGGGGTGAGGGAGACCCAGTACTTC. It specifies CASRTTGVRETQYF.

The rearrangement joins TRBV6-1 to TRBJ1-1; 7 nucleotides match TRBD1. CDR1 MNHNS and CDR2 SASEGT come from the germline V gene. The CDR3 is made up of 15 amino acids. V lost 2 bases to trimming and J lost 3 bases; unmatched junction nucleotides: 6. The DNA for the CDR3 is TGTGCCAGCAGTGAATGGGACAGAAAAGACACTGAAGCTTTCTTT. This encodes CASSEWDRKDTEAFF.

CDR3 sequence (DNA): TGTGCCAGCAGCTTAGTGGGGGGGCACGAGCAGTACTTC. Amino acids: CASSLVGGHEQYF. The chain links TRBV7-9 to TRBJ2-7, with D perhaps matching TRBD2 (7 bases). Germline values: CDR1 SEHNR, CDR2 FQNEAQ (reference sequence). Trimming shortened V by 1 base and J by 5 bases, and 9 bases separated the two germline ends. This CDR3 has 13 residues.

The chain has TRBV6-6 and TRBJ2-3, with TRBD2 matching 8 bases. This CDR3 has 13 amino acids. After removal of 10 bases from V and 4 bases from J, the junction contained 7 bases not matched to a gene. Germline CDR1 reads MNHNY; CDR2 reads SVGAGI (reference sequence). CDR3 sequence reads: CAISGVVADTQYF. The CDR3 DNA reads as TGTGCCATTAGCGGGGTAGTGGCAGATACGCAGTATTTT.

A single count supports this clone. This sequence joins TRBV21-1 and TRBJ1-6; TRBD1 was called by the table and not checked on the DNA. TRBV21-1 is marked as a pseudogene. CDR3 size: 17 residues. The CDR3 spells CASSKVRTGKLNSPLHF. The CDR3 DNA is TGTGCCAGCAGCAAAGTTAGGACAGGAAAGTTGAATTCACCCCTCCACTTT.

The chain links TRBV7-2 to TRBJ2-1, with D uncertain. There are 15 residues in the CDR3. V was shortened by 2 bases and J by 4 bases, with 12 bases between the two germline ends. Germline lookup yields CDR1 SGHTA and CDR2 FQGNSA. CDR3 sequence (DNA): TGTGCCAGCAGCTTAATGCGGCACCCTTACAATGAGCAGTTCTTC. It is translated as CASSLMRHPYNEQFF. The complete variable domain, with remaining parts taken from reference TRBV7-2 and TRBJ2-1, reads GAGVSQSPSNKVTEKGKDVELRCDPISGHTALYWYRQSLGQGLEFLIYFQGNSAPDKSGLPSDRFSAERTGGSVSTLTIQRTQQEDSAVYLCASSLMRHPYNEQFFGPGTRLTVL.

This clone was seen more than once but under ten times. The chain links TRBV10-1 to TRBJ2-7, with a tentative D call TRBD1 (6 bases). Germline V CDR1 and CDR2: WNHNN, SYGVQD (reference sequence). With 9 bases removed from V and 3 bases from J, the gap between germline ends came to 15 bases. CDR3 length equals 13 residues. The CDR3 here is CASKYRVGYEQYF. CDR3 DNA: TGCGCCAGTAAATACAGGGTCGGCTACGAGCAGTACTTC.

The chain uses TRBV28 and TRBJ1-4, with 9 bases aligning to TRBD1. Trimming took 5 bases from V and 7 from J; bases not matched to a gene: 8. Germline loops: CDR1 MDHEN, CDR2 SYDVKM. The length of the CDR3 is 15 residues. Here the CDR3 reads CASSNGGQGREKLFF. The CDR3 DNA sequence: TGTGCCAGCAGTAATGGGGGACAGGGCCGTGAAAAACTGTTTTTT.

In DNA, the CDR3 is TGTGCCAGCAGCTCCAATGAGGGGGAGGGGCAAGATACGCAGTATTTT. Amino acids: CASSSNEGEGQDTQYF. This chain links TRBV7-3 with TRBJ2-3; a possible D gene is TRBD2 (7 bases). Germline V CDR1 and CDR2: SGHTA, FQGTGA. This CDR3 comprises 16 residues. V was trimmed by 4 bases and J by 5 bases, leaving 19 bases between them.

V usage is TRBV4-1 and J usage is TRBJ2-5; TRBD1 agrees at 7 bases. Germline V gene data show CDR1 as MGHRA and CDR2 as YSYEKL. This CDR3 comprises 15 residues. V trimming: 4 bases; J trimming: 4 bases; junction bases outside the gene matches: 9. CDR3 bases: TGCGCCAGCAGCCGATCGGGACAGTCGTCAGAGACCCAGTACTTC. Amino acids: CASSRSGQSSETQYF.

The chain combines TRBV11-2 with TRBJ1-6; D is unclear. The germline V and J ends were trimmed by 3 bases and 3 bases, with 9 bases remaining between them. Germline lookup yields CDR1 SGHAT and CDR2 FQNNGV. The CDR3 sequence is 15 residues long. The DNA for the CDR3 is TGTGCCAGCAGCTTCGGTCAACTCTATAATTCACCCCTCCACTTT. It yields the protein CASSFGQLYNSPLHF.

DNA of the CDR3: TGTGCCAGCAGCTCAAGACCCCCCTCCCTAGCGGGGAAGACAGATACGCAGTATTTT. Translated: CASSSRPPSLAGKTDTQYF. The chain combines TRBV7-6 with TRBJ2-3; 9 nucleotides line up with TRBD2. Trimming took 4 bases from V and 3 from J; bases not matched to a gene: 17. Germline V gene sequence: CDR1 SGHVS, CDR2 FNYEAQ. The CDR3 is made up of 19 amino acids. Variable domain in full (rest from reference TRBV7-6 and TRBJ2-3): GAGVSQSPRYKVTKRGQDVALRCDPISGHVSLYWYRQALGQGPEFLTYFNYEAQQDKSGLPNDRFSAERPEGSISTLTIQRTEQRDSAMYRCASSSRPPSLAGKTDTQYFGPGTRLTVL.

The chain recombines TRBV2 with TRBJ2-2; 11 nucleotides match TRBD2. V shed 6 bases, J shed 11 bases, and the junction held 11 bases outside the gene matches. The length of the CDR3 is 15 residues. Germline loops: CDR1 SNHLY, CDR2 FYNNEI. The CDR3 coding sequence is TGTGCCAGCAGGAGAGGGACTAGCGGAGAGATAGAGCTGTTTTTT. Translating it yields CASRRGTSGEIELFF.